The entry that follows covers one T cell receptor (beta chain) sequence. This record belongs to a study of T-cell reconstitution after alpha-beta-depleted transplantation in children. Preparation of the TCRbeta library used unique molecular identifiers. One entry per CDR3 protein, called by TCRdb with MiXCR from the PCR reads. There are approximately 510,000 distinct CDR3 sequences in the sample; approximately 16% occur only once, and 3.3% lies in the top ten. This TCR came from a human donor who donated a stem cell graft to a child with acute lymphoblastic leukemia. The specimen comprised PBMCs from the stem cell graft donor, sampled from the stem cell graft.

CDR3 bases: TGTGCCAGTCCGCCCAAACGGAGCCGGAACACTGAAGCTTTCTTT. It specifies CASPPKRSRNTEAFF. The chain recombines TRBV12-3 or TRBV12-4 with TRBJ1-1, with D hard to call. The CDR3 is 15 amino acids. The V end was cut by 9 bases, the J end by 1 base, with 18 bases between.